The rows below give T cell receptor beta chains drawn from one sample of a study of spatial heterogeneity in lung cancer. TCRdb itself ran the 5' RACE reads through MiXCR, one entry per CDR3 protein. The sample lists roughly 48,000 distinct CDR3 sequences, roughly 5.7% occurring once. Here the sequenced sample was PBMCs, taken at surgery. These receptor sequences come from a male donor with early-stage non-small cell lung cancer. Each CDR3 is given with its conserved first and last residue. The D gene is left open where the match is weak. The size field is filled for only some rows; it gives once, few, many or a size class.

v_call,clone_size,j_call,d_call,cdr3_nt,cdr3_aa
TRBV6-5,-,TRBJ1-2,-,TGTGCCAGCAGTTACCTTAACAGGGAGAGAGGCTACACCTTC,CASSYLNRERGYTF
TRBV7-9,few,TRBJ2-2,-,TGTGCCAGCAGCTTAGTTTACTCCCCTGCCGGGGAGCTGTTTTTT,CASSLVYSPAGELFF
TRBV3-1,many,TRBJ2-7,-,TGTGCCAGCAGCCAAACAATGGGTTCCTACGAGCAGTACTTC,CASSQTMGSYEQYF
TRBV6-1,many,TRBJ1-1,-,TGTGCCAGCAGTTCCGGGGAAATGAGCACTGAAGCTTTCTTT,CASSSGEMSTEAFF
TRBV2,many,TRBJ2-3,-,TGTGCCAGCAAGAAACTTAGCGGCGCAATGAATACGCAGTATTTT,CASKKLSGAMNTQYF
TRBV7-2,many,TRBJ2-7,TRBD2,TGTGCCAGCAGCTTGTCGGCGGGAGGCTTGTACGAGCAGTACTTC,CASSLSAGGLYEQYF
TRBV20-1,many,TRBJ1-1,-,TGCAGTGCTAGAGTCCCCCTTGGAGGCACTGAAGCTTTCTTT,CSARVPLGGTEAFF
TRBV5-1,many,TRBJ2-3,TRBD2,TGCGCCAGCAGCTTCTTAGCGGGAAGCGGCACAGATACGCAGTATTTT,CASSFLAGSGTDTQYF
TRBV6-1,few,TRBJ2-3,-,TGTGCCAGCAGTCGGGACGGCCCCACAGATACGCAGTATTTT,CASSRDGPTDTQYF
TRBV12-3/TRBV12-4,-,TRBJ2-3,-,TGTGCCAGCAGTTGGTCGGAAAGGGATACGCAGTATTTT,CASSWSERDTQYF
TRBV12-3/TRBV12-4,many,TRBJ1-1,-,TGTGCCAGCAGATGGGGACCATTGGAGACTGAAGCTTTCTTT,CASRWGPLETEAFF
TRBV27,many,TRBJ2-7,-,TGTGCCAGCAGTTTCCAGGCCAACTCCTACGAGCAGTACTTC,CASSFQANSYEQYF
TRBV4-1,-,TRBJ1-1,-,TGCGCCAGCAGCCAGCCCTGGAGGGAGAACACTGAAGCTTTCTTT,CASSQPWRENTEAFF
TRBV19,many,TRBJ2-7,TRBD1,TGTGCCAGTAGTGCCGGACAGGGGATTCCCGGCGAGCAGTACTTC,CASSAGQGIPGEQYF